This TCR beta chain was sequenced for a study of blood T cell repertoires in COVID-19. The wider study: The United States, Italy and Spain provided the acute and convalescent COVID-19 samples.

The method was immunoSEQ multiplex PCR; TCRdb's version includes in-frame clones alone and lacks a portion of them. The sample includes over 30,000 clones, around 90% of them seen just once. The CDR3 loop spans 13 amino acids. Germline CDR1 MNHEY, CDR2 SVGAGI. Trimming removed 4 bases from V and 7 bases from J, with 14 bases in between. The chain is built from TRBV6-5 and TRBJ2-7, with D possibly being TRBD1 (5 bases). Source material: peripheral blood. The receptor was isolated from a man between 65 and 85 years old with active COVID-19. CDR3 in DNA: TGTGCCAGCAGTTTGACAGTCCTTTGGGAGCAGTACTTC. Translating gives CASSLTVLWEQYF.